This T cell receptor beta chain was sequenced in a study of T cell repertoires in cytomegalovirus infection. Study-wide points: There were carriers of CMV plus the relevant HLA, and cumulative public TCR beta family frequency identified them. HLA-C-restricted TCR beta clonotypes specific for CMV led the ex vivo response.

J lost 2 bases, V lost 5 bases, and 8 bases had no gene match. Germline V lookup: CDR1 SGHNT, CDR2 YENEEA. The CDR3 spans 16 residues. With regard to this clonotype: As yet, its antigen is unknown.

Via MiXCR, TCRdb re-called the reads, giving one row per CDR3 protein. Among tens of thousands of distinct CDR3 sequences listed, around a fifth were seen once. Material: CD8+ T cells from cultured PBMCs, obtained from culture after CMV antigen stimulation. The TCR sequence derives from a human donor in good health (CMV status not recorded). Some clones in this sample may be carry-over from other donors' samples. This chain links TRBV11-3 with TRBJ2-2; TRBD1 agrees at 7 bases. This CDR3 reads CASSPRTGANTGELFF. DNA for the CDR3: TGTGCCAGCAGCCCCCGGACAGGTGCTAACACCGGGGAGCTGTTTTTT.